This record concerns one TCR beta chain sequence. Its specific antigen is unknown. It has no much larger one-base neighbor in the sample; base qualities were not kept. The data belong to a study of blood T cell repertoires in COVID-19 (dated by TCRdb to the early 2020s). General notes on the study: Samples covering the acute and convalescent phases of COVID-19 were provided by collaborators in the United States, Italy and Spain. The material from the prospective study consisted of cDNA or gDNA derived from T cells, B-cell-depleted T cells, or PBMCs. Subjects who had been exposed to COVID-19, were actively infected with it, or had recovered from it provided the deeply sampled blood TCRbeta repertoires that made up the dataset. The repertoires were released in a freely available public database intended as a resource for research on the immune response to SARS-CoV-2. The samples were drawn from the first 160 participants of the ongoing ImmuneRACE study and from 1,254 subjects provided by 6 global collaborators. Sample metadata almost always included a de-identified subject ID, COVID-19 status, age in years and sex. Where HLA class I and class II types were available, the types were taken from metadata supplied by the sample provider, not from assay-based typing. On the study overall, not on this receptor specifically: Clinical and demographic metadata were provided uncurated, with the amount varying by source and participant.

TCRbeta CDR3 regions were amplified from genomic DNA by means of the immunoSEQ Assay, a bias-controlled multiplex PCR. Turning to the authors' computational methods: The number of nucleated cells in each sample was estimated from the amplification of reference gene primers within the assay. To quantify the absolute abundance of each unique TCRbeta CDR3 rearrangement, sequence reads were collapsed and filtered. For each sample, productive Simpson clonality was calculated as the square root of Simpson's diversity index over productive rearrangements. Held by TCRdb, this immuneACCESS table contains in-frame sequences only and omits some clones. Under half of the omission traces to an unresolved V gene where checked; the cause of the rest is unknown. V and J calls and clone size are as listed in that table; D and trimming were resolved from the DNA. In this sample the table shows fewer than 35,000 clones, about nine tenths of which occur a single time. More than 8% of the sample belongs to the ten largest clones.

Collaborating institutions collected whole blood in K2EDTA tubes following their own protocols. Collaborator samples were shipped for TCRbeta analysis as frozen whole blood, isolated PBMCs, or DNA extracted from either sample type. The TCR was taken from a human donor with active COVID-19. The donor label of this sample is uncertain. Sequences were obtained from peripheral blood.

The sequenced DNA is TGTGCCAGCAGTAGAATTTACAGGGAGCTAAAAAATTATGGCTACACCTTC. This codes for CASSRIYRELKNYGYTF. The chain is made from TRBV27 and TRBJ1-2, with TRBD1 perhaps the D gene, on 6 matching bases. The CDR3 runs 17 amino acids, cysteine and phenylalanine included. The DNA shown is the 51-base CDR3, in frame from base 1. V is cut by 5 bases and J by 5 bases, and the space between the germline ends is 24 bases. The CDR1 and CDR2 encoded by the germline V gene (reference sequence) are MNHEY and SMNVEV.